This T cell receptor beta chain was sequenced during a study of blood T cell repertoires in COVID-19. Study at large: Whether acute or convalescent, the COVID-19 samples came from the United States, Italy and Spain. From T cells, B-cell-depleted T cells, or PBMCs came the material, which was cDNA or gDNA.

The sample holds one count of this clone. In the original processing: Quantification of nucleated cells was approximated via reference gene primer amplification. Assay used: immunoSEQ multiplex PCR; TCRdb lists only in-frame clones, some missing. Clone size and the V and J calls come from that table; the DNA yielded D and trimming. The data hold 40,000 to 50,000 clones, with 88% observed a single time. The sequence derives from a man in his fifties or sixties with active COVID-19. The sample comprised peripheral blood.

As DNA, the CDR3 is TGTGCCAGCAGTGCCCTAGCGGATCTACCTAGCACAGATACGCAGTATTTT. It codes for CASSALADLPSTDTQYF. V is TRBV4-2 and J is TRBJ2-3; 7 positions match TRBD2. This CDR3 is built from 17 residues. V lost 6 bases to trimming and J lost 0 bases; unmatched junction nucleotides: 12. Germline V gene sequence: CDR1 LGHNA, CDR2 YNFKEQ.